This T cell receptor beta chain emerged from a study of control samples from healthy donors and cancer patients. The germline gives CDR1 MNHEY, CDR2 SMNVEV (reference sequence). This CDR3 has 16 amino acids. The J segment lost 0 bases and the V segment lost 5 bases, leaving 7 bases of the junction unmatched. Assay used: immunoSEQ multiplex PCR; TCRdb lists only in-frame clones, some missing. The table shows about 98,000 clones, with roughly 82% occurring only once. The chain employs TRBV27 and TRBJ2-4; 7 bases agree with TRBD2. The sample consisted of blood. This TCR derives from a man aged 55 to 70 in good health. The CDR3, as DNA: TGTGCCAGCAGTCCACTAGCGAGCTTAGCCAAAAACATTCAGTACTTC. This sequence encodes CASSPLASLAKNIQYF.